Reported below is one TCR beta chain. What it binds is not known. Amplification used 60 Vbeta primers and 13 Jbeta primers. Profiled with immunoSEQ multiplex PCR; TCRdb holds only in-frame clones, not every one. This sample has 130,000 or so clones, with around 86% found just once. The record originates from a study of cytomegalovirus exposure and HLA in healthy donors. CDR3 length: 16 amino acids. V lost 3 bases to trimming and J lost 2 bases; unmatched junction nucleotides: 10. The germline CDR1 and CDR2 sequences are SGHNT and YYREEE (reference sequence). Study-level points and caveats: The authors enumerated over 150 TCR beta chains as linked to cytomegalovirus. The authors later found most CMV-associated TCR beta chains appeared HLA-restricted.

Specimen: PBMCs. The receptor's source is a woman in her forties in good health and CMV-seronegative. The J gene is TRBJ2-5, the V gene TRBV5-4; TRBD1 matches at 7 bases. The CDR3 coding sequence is TGTGCCAGCAGCTCCAGACAGGGCAGAGCTCAAGAGACCCAGTACTTC. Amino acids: CASSSRQGRAQETQYF.